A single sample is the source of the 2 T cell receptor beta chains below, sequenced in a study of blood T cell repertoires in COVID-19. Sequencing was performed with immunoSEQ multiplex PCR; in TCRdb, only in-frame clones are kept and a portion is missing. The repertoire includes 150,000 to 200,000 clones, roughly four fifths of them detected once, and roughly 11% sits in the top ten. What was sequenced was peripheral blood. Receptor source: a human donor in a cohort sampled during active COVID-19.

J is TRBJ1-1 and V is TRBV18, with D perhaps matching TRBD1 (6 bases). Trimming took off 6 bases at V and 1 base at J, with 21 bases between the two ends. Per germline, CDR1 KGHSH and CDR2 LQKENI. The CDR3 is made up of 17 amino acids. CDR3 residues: CASSPGDFRGRNTEAFF. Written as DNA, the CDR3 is TGTGCCAGCTCCCCCGGGGATTTTAGGGGGAGGAACACTGAAGCTTTCTTT. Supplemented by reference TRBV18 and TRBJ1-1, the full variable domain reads NAGVMQNPRHLVRRRGQEARLRCSPMKGHSHVYWYRQLPEEGLKFMVYLQKENIIDESGMPKERFSAEFPKEGPSILRIQQVVRGDSAAYFCASSPGDFRGRNTEAFFGQGTRLTVV.

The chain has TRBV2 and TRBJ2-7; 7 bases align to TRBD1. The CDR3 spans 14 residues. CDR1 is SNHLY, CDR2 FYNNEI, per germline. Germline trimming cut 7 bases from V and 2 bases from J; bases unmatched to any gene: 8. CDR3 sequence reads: CASTLDRITYEQYF. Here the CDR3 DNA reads TGTGCCAGCACTCTGGACAGGATCACCTACGAGCAGTACTTC.